Listed below are T cell receptor beta chains from one sample, sequenced in a study of glioma-infiltrating T cells. TCRdb analysed the multiplex PCR reads with MiXCR anew, one entry per CDR3 protein. Counted here are under 200,000 distinct CDR3 sequences, under 55% occurring once; the ten biggest clones make up roughly 5.5%. The sequencing input was glioma tissue, nonneoplastic brain tissue, or PBMCs (not recorded which). The receptors originated from a human donor with low-grade glioma or glioblastoma, undergoing nonglioma brain surgery, or in good health (not recorded which). CDR3s include the opening cysteine and the closing phenylalanine or tryptophan.

J gene: TRBJ2-7
V gene: TRBV6-1
CDR3 protein: CARSRTSGRGTYEQYF

J gene: TRBJ1-4
V gene: TRBV7-9
CDR3 protein: CASSRSTGENEKLFF

J gene: TRBJ1-1
V gene: TRBV2
CDR3 protein: CASSEAPGQNTEAFF

J gene: TRBJ1-1
V gene: TRBV20-1
CDR3 protein: CSAFDPGGGTEAFF

J gene: TRBJ2-7
V gene: TRBV5-4
CDR3 protein: CASSLDRGAYEQYF

J gene: TRBJ2-5
V gene: TRBV4-1
CDR3 protein: CAISPANGRAQETQYF

J gene: TRBJ2-2
V gene: TRBV6-1
CDR3 protein: CASSKAGGVTGELFF

J gene: TRBJ1-5
V gene: TRBV2
CDR3 protein: CASTLGQGSNQPQHF

J gene: TRBJ2-3
V gene: TRBV20-1
CDR3 protein: CSGGRAGDKQYF

J gene: TRBJ2-7
V gene: TRBV28
CDR3 protein: CASRWAGGSYEQYF

J gene: TRBJ2-3
V gene: TRBV6-5
CDR3 protein: CASSYPLHLLAGRTDTRYF

J gene: TRBJ2-1
V gene: TRBV18
CDR3 protein: CASSPLAGGPSGDEQFF

J gene: TRBJ2-3
V gene: TRBV19
CDR3 protein: CASSTYVLAGADTQYF

J gene: TRBJ1-3
V gene: TRBV4-1
CDR3 protein: CASSQDPGGGGNTIYF

J gene: TRBJ2-2
V gene: TRBV7-9
CDR3 protein: CASSSQGTGELFF

J gene: TRBJ2-1
V gene: TRBV28
CDR3 protein: CASSPSGQGFNEQFF

J gene: TRBJ2-7
V gene: TRBV6-1
CDR3 protein: CASREQHQMAYEQYF

J gene: TRBJ2-1
V gene: TRBV5-4
CDR3 protein: CASSSPPAGGINEQFF

J gene: TRBJ2-1
V gene: TRBV2
CDR3 protein: CASSADINEQFF

J gene: TRBJ2-3
V gene: TRBV6-5
CDR3 protein: CASGLTGRDTQYF

J gene: TRBJ2-7
V gene: TRBV6-1
CDR3 protein: CASSPRDTLNYEQYF

J gene: TRBJ2-5
V gene: TRBV20-1
CDR3 protein: CSAVDLTHQETQYF